These T cell receptor beta chains were read from a single sample in a study of neurological immune-mediated disorders. TCRdb re-called the 5' RACE reads through MiXCR, storing one row per CDR3 protein. The data contain roughly 20,000 distinct CDR3 sequences, 15% to 20% of them seen just once; the ten biggest clones take up roughly 7%. The sequenced sample consisted of CD8+ T cells from blood. The receptors derive from a woman between 18 and 29 years old with multiple sclerosis. Each CDR3 is given with its conserved first and last residue. D genes are given only for firm matches. Only some rows state a clone size, as once, few, many or a class for expanded clones.

j_call,clone_size,d_call,v_call,cdr3_aa,cdr3_nt
TRBJ2-2,once,.,TRBV20-1,CSARDFAGELFF,TGCAGTGCTAGAGATTTCGCCGGGGAGCTGTTTTTT
TRBJ1-5,many,.,TRBV28,CASSQTGYSNQPQHF,TGTGCCAGCAGTCAGACAGGTTATAGCAATCAGCCCCAGCATTTT
TRBJ1-1,medium-sized,.,TRBV9,CASAPFGENTEAFF,TGTGCCAGCGCCCCCTTCGGGGAAAACACTGAAGCTTTCTTT
TRBJ1-5,.,.,TRBV5-1,CASSLEANQPQHF,TGCGCCAGCAGCTTGGAGGCGAATCAGCCCCAGCATTTT
TRBJ2-3,many,TRBD2,TRBV9,CASSPTGGGADTQYF,TGTGCCAGCAGCCCAACGGGCGGGGGTGCAGATACGCAGTATTTT
TRBJ1-2,many,TRBD1,TRBV14,CASSQVGTGATNYGYTF,TGTGCCAGCAGCCAAGTCGGGACAGGCGCAACTAACTATGGCTACACCTTC
TRBJ2-3,medium-sized,TRBD2,TRBV27,CASSRLAGLSDTQYF,TGTGCCAGCAGTCGACTAGCGGGATTATCGGATACGCAGTATTTT
TRBJ1-2,many,.,TRBV5-1,CASSLIADRVYGYTF,TGCGCCAGCAGCTTGATAGCCGACAGAGTCTATGGCTACACCTTC
TRBJ1-1,.,.,TRBV29-1,CALQGNTEAFF,TGCGCCCTACAGGGGAACACTGAAGCTTTCTTT
TRBJ1-1,many,.,TRBV27,CASGGGRFTEAFF,TGTGCCAGCGGGGGGGGTCGATTCACTGAAGCTTTCTTT
TRBJ1-1,many,.,TRBV21-1,CASSKEGAALGTEAFF,TGTGCCAGCAGCAAAGAGGGGGCCGCCCTGGGCACTGAAGCTTTCTTT
TRBJ2-7,.,.,TRBV20-1,CSARRQGSYEQYF,TGCAGTGCTAGGAGGCAGGGCTCCTACGAGCAGTACTTC
TRBJ1-2,.,.,TRBV30,CAWSDENRDRGDYTF,TGTGCCTGGAGTGACGAAAATCGGGACCGTGGAGACTACACCTTC
TRBJ2-1,medium-sized,.,TRBV12-3/TRBV12-4,CASSPTISDKRFF,TGTGCCAGCAGTCCAACTATTAGCGACAAACGGTTCTTC
TRBJ2-1,medium-sized,.,TRBV20-1,CSARRWGENNEQFF,TGCAGTGCTAGAAGATGGGGAGAGAACAATGAGCAGTTCTTC
TRBJ2-3,many,TRBD2,TRBV20-1,CSAPLAASTDTQYF,TGCAGTGCTCCGCTAGCGGCATCCACAGATACGCAGTATTTT
TRBJ2-7,many,.,TRBV5-1,CASKQGGDEQYF,TGCGCCAGCAAGCAGGGTGGCGACGAGCAGTACTTC
TRBJ2-1,.,.,TRBV5-1,CASSLADPYNEQFF,TGCGCCAGCAGCTTGGCGGACCCCTACAATGAGCAGTTCTTC
TRBJ2-1,many,TRBD2,TRBV7-6,CASSHRAGTSVYNEQFF,TGTGCCAGCAGCCATAGGGCCGGGACTAGCGTATACAATGAGCAGTTCTTC
TRBJ2-2,many,.,TRBV21-1,CASSPKGGGGITGELFF,TGTGCCAGCAGTCCTAAGGGTGGGGGGGGGATCACCGGGGAGCTGTTTTTT
TRBJ2-2,many,TRBD1,TRBV7-9,CASSPRTGTNTGELFF,TGTGCCAGCAGCCCCCGGACAGGGACGAACACCGGGGAGCTGTTTTTT
TRBJ1-5,many,.,TRBV12-3/TRBV12-4,CASSLGGQPQHF,TGTGCCAGCAGTTTGGGGGGTCAGCCCCAGCATTTT
TRBJ1-5,many,.,TRBV28,CASSFGTAYSNQPQHF,TGTGCCAGCAGTTTCGGAACAGCGTATAGCAATCAGCCCCAGCATTTT
TRBJ2-7,medium-sized,.,TRBV5-1,CASSLEGSYEQYF,TGCGCCAGCAGCTTGGAGGGTAGCTACGAGCAGTACTTC
TRBJ2-3,many,.,TRBV28,CASSLTGTQIYQIPGLSTDTQYF,TGTGCCAGCAGCTTAACCGGGACCCAGATTTATCAAATACCAGGTCTAAGCACAGATACGCAGTATTTT
TRBJ1-1,many,TRBD1,TRBV29-1,CSVEADRGNTEAFF,TGCAGCGTTGAAGCGGACAGGGGGAACACTGAAGCTTTCTTT
TRBJ2-1,many,.,TRBV6-2/TRBV6-3,CASSEQVRNEQFF,TGTGCCAGCAGTGAACAGGTTCGGAATGAGCAGTTCTTC
TRBJ1-5,.,TRBD1,TRBV7-8,CASSYGQDDQPQHF,TGTGCCAGCAGCTATGGACAGGATGATCAGCCCCAGCATTTT
TRBJ2-7,many,TRBD2,TRBV10-3,CAISVGGGQNYEQYF,TGTGCCATCAGTGTCGGGGGGGGGCAAAACTACGAGCAGTACTTC
TRBJ1-1,many,TRBD1,TRBV29-1,CSVGTDTEAFF,TGCAGCGTCGGGACAGACACTGAAGCTTTCTTT
TRBJ2-3,many,TRBD2,TRBV15,CATSREEYSGTSTDTQYF,TGTGCCACCAGCAGAGAAGAGTATAGCGGGACTAGCACAGATACGCAGTATTTT
TRBJ2-1,many,TRBD2,TRBV10-3,CAISVGRGGNEQFF,TGTGCCATCAGTGTGGGGAGGGGAGGGAATGAGCAGTTCTTC
TRBJ2-1,many,TRBD2,TRBV11-2,CASSSGGGLNEQFF,TGTGCCAGCAGCTCCGGGGGGGGGCTCAATGAGCAGTTCTTC
TRBJ2-3,many,.,TRBV5-5,CASSLVAGRTNTQYF,TGTGCCAGCAGCTTGGTGGCAGGCCGAACGAATACGCAGTATTTT
TRBJ2-4,many,TRBD1,TRBV9,CASSVATGETNIQYF,TGTGCCAGCAGCGTAGCAACAGGGGAGACGAACATTCAGTACTTC
TRBJ1-6,many,.,TRBV20-1,CSAPQGRATPLHF,TGCAGTGCTCCACAGGGTCGGGCGACACCCCTCCACTTT
TRBJ2-3,.,TRBD1,TRBV11-2,CASSWGTGDHTDTQYF,TGTGCCAGCAGCTGGGGGACAGGGGACCACACAGATACGCAGTATTTT
TRBJ1-2,many,TRBD1,TRBV7-9,CASSVPGQDGYTF,TGTGCCAGCAGCGTCCCGGGACAGGATGGCTACACCTTC
TRBJ1-2,many,TRBD1,TRBV28,CASNHRGTYGYTF,TGTGCCAGCAACCACAGGGGGACCTATGGCTACACCTTC
TRBJ2-4,many,TRBD1,TRBV14,CASSHRNDRGPLSIQYF,TGTGCCAGCAGCCACCGAAACGACAGGGGTCCCTTGAGCATTCAGTACTTC
TRBJ2-1,many,.,TRBV27,CASSLSLGRAQWVQFF,TGTGCCAGCAGTTTATCTCTAGGTCGGGCCCAATGGGTGCAGTTCTTC
TRBJ2-3,many,TRBD2,TRBV20-1,CSAKPRASGSVGLGTDTQYF,TGCAGTGCTAAACCTCGGGCTAGCGGGAGCGTTGGTTTAGGCACAGATACGCAGTATTTT
TRBJ2-5,many,TRBD1,TRBV11-2,CASSTRQGRETQYF,TGTGCCAGCAGCACTCGACAGGGTAGAGAGACCCAGTACTTC
TRBJ2-1,once,.,TRBV6-2/TRBV6-3,CASSYPGFRTDSYNEQFF,TGTGCCAGCAGTTATCCGGGATTTAGGACAGACTCCTACAATGAGCAGTTCTTC
TRBJ1-1,.,.,TRBV7-2,CASSFGGRTEAFF,TGTGCCAGCAGCTTTGGGGGTAGGACTGAAGCTTTCTTT
TRBJ1-1,.,TRBD1,TRBV7-9,CASSLGQGNTEAFF,TGTGCCAGCAGCTTGGGACAGGGGAACACTGAAGCTTTCTTT
TRBJ1-5,medium-sized,.,TRBV28,CASSWGRGQPQHF,TGTGCCAGCAGTTGGGGGAGGGGGCAGCCCCAGCATTTT
TRBJ1-6,many,.,TRBV5-1,CASSPSGGNNSPLHF,TGCGCCAGCAGCCCGTCGGGCGGCAATAATTCACCCCTCCACTTT
TRBJ1-2,few,.,TRBV10-2,CASSGGLAVGYTF,TGCGCCAGCAGTGGCGGTCTGGCCGTTGGCTACACCTTC
TRBJ1-1,medium-sized,.,TRBV5-6,CASSQGPFEAFF,TGTGCCAGCTCTCAGGGACCCTTTGAAGCTTTCTTT
TRBJ2-3,.,.,TRBV5-1,CASHLRGVSTDTQYF,TGCGCCAGCCACCTTCGTGGGGTTAGCACAGATACGCAGTATTTT
TRBJ2-3,.,TRBD2,TRBV4-3,CASSQDAAGVVADTQYF,TGCGCCAGCAGCCAAGATGCGGCGGGAGTCGTGGCAGATACGCAGTATTTT